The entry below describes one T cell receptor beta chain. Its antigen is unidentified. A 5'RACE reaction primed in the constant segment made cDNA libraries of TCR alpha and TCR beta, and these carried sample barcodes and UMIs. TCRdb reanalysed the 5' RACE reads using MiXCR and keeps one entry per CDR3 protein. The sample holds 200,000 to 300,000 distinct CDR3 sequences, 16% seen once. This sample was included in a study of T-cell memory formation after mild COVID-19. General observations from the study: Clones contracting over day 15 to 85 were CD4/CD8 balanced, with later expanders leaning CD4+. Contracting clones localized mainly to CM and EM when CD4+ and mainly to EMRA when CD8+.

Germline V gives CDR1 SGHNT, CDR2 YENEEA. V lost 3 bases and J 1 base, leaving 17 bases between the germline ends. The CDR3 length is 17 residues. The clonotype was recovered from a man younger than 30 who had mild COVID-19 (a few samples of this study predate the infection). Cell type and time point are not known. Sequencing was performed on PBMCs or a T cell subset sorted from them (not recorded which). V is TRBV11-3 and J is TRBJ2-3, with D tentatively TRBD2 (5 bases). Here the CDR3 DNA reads TGTGCCAGCAGCTTTCGGGGATTCCGGCTGGGCACAGATACGCAGTATTTT. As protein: CASSFRGFRLGTDTQYF.